This T cell receptor beta chain was documented in a study of response to subunit inactivated influenza vaccine (dated by TCRdb to between 2018 and 2020). Study-wide context: The study used deep quantitative T cell receptor repertoire profiling to track responses to a trivalent subunit inactivated influenza vaccine.

To note about this clonotype: Its specific antigen is unknown. Base qualities are missing; no much larger clone stands one base away.

The protocol used for the library was RT-PCR. For sequencing, an Illumina HiSeq 2500 was employed. Using fastp trimming at Q25 and MiXCR clonotype assembly, TCRdb reanalyzed the public sequencing data and kept in-frame beta chains. Each CDR3 protein gets just one entry, which takes the most common genes and DNA from the rows behind it. The table for this sample lists roughly 500,000 distinct CDR3 sequences; roughly 25% of them were counted only once. The ten largest account for under 2.5% of the sample. Measured from the cysteine to the phenylalanine, the CDR3 is 16 residues long. Left in the record is the CDR3 DNA by itself, 48 bases read in frame from the first base. V loses 4 bases of germline sequence and J loses 6 bases, and the interval between the two ends is 23 bases. The CDR1 and CDR2 encoded by the germline V gene are SGDLS and YYNGEE. Study-wide findings and limitations: According to the authors, only a limited number of new T cells may be recruited by each seasonal influenza vaccination.

The chain is assembled from TRBV9 and TRBJ2-7, and the D gene may be TRBD1, 9 bases matching. The sample in question was CD4+ T cells sorted from PBMCs, obtained about 5 days after vaccination. This TCR came from a man in his fifties who received an inactivated influenza vaccine. Donor details come from another sample of the same person, matched by shared clones. In nucleotides, the sequence is TGTGCCAGCAGCAGACGGGAGGGACAGGGCGTTTGCGAGCAGTACTTC. It is translated as CASSRREGQGVCEQYF.